This TCR beta chain comes out of a study of neurological immune-mediated disorders. Study results and caveats: Patients with HTLV-1-associated myelopathy had the highest level of TCR clonal expansion, whereas patients with multiple sclerosis had the lowest level, falling beneath the level found in healthy controls.

Time point defined: longitudinal time-point 2. Stored at -80 C, 2 million PBMCs were the source of the unsorted libraries. This clonotype counts as medium-sized. Its specificity is not known. J was trimmed by 0 bases and V by 5 bases; bases with no gene match: 7. The CDR3 is 16 amino acids. Looked up from germline, CDR1 is ENHRY and CDR2 is SYGVKD. Synthesis of cDNA was carried out by template-switch 5'RACE. The reaction used 10-nucleotide random UMIs. TCRdb passed the 5' RACE reads through MiXCR, listing each CDR3 protein once. The table has under 40,000 distinct CDR3 sequences, about 13% seen once. The V gene is TRBV10-3, the J gene TRBJ1-3; 7 positions match TRBD1. Material for sequencing was PBMCs. The sequence was obtained from a woman between 35 and 50 years old in good health. As DNA, the CDR3 is TGTGCCATCAGTAGGGACAGTCCCGACTCTGGAAACACCATATATTTT. Protein product: CAISRDSPDSGNTIYF.